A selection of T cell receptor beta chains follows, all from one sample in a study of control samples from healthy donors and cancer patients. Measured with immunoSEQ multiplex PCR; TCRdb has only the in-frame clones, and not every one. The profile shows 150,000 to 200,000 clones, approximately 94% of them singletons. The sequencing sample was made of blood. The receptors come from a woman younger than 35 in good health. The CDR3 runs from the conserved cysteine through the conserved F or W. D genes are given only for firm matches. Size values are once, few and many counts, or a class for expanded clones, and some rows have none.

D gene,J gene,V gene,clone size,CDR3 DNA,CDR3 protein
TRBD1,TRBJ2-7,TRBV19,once,TGTGCCAGTAGTTATAGTACGGGACAGTCTTCCTCCTACGAGCAGTACTTC,CASSYSTGQSSSYEQYF
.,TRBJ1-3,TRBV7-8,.,TGTGCCAGCAGCTTCCGCACCCCCCTACAGGGCAACTCTGGAAACACCATATATTTT,CASSFRTPLQGNSGNTIYF
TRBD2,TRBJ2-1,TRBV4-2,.,TGTGCCAGCACGCAGCGGGAGAGGGGAAGGGATGAGCAGTTCTTC,CASTQRERGRDEQFF
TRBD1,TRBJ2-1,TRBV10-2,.,TGCGCCAGCAGTAGACAGGGCCGCAATGAGCAGTTCTTC,CASSRQGRNEQFF
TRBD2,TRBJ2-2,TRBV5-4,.,TGTGCCAGCAGTTCACAGGGACTAGCGGGACCCACCGGGGAGCTGTTTTTT,CASSSQGLAGPTGELFF
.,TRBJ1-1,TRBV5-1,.,TGCGCCAGCAGCTCGGGGGGATCAGGGGACGTAACTTTCTTT,CASSSGGSGDVTFF
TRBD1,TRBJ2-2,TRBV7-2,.,TGTGCCAGCAGCTTAGGGACAGGGGTCCGTCTCGGGGAGCTGTTTTTT,CASSLGTGVRLGELFF
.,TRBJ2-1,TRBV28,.,TGTGCCAGCACCTCCGGGGGATGGCAGTTCTTC,CASTSGGWQFF
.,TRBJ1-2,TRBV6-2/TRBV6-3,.,TGTGCCAGCAGTCCACAGGGAAACTATGGCTACACCTTC,CASSPQGNYGYTF
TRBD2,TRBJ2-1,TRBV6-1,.,TGTGCCAGCAGTGAAGAAGCGGGGGGGCCTAGGGATGAGCAGTTCTTC,CASSEEAGGPRDEQFF
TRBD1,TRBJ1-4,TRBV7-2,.,TGTGCCAGCAGCGCCCAGGGGGCGACTAATGAAAAACTGTTTTTT,CASSAQGATNEKLFF
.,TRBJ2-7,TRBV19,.,TGTGCCAGTAGTAGTCTTACTGAGTCCTACGAGCAGTACTTC,CASSSLTESYEQYF
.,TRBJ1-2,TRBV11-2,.,TGTGCCAGCAGCTTAGACAGGGGAGCTTCCTATGGCTACACCTTC,CASSLDRGASYGYTF
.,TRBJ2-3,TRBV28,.,TGTGCCACCGCGGTGGCTCCCAACACAGATACGCAGTATTTT,CATAVAPNTDTQYF
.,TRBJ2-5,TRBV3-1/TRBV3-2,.,TGTGCCAGCAGCCAAGGTTCACAAGAGACCCAGTACTTC,CASSQGSQETQYF
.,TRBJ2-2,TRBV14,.,TGTGCCAGCAGCCAAGGAAGAACCGGGGAGCTGTTTTTT,CASSQGRTGELFF
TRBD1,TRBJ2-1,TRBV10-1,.,TGCGCCAGCTCAGGCTCGGCAGGGGGCATAAATGAGCAGTTCTTC,CASSGSAGGINEQFF
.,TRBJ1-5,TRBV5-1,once,TGCGCCAGCAGCTTGCAGGGAGGGCGCAATCAGCCCCAGCATTTT,CASSLQGGRNQPQHF
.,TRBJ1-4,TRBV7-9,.,TGTGCCAGCAGCACCCACAGAGCAACTAATGAAAAACTGTTTTTT,CASSTHRATNEKLFF
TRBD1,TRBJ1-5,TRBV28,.,TGTGCCAGTCGAAGTGGGACAGGGGTCTTTCAGCCCCAGCATTTT,CASRSGTGVFQPQHF
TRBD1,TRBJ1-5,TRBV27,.,TGTGCCAGTTCACAGGGGAACAATCAGCCCCAGCATTTT,CASSQGNNQPQHF
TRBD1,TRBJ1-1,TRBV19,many,TGTGCCAGTACCAAGGGGACAGCACAAACTTTCTTT,CASTKGTAQTFF
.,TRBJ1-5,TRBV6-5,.,TGTGCCAGCATCCACGGGGGACCGCGGGGTCAGCCCCAGCATTTT,CASIHGGPRGQPQHF
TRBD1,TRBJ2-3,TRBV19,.,TGTGCCAGTAGTATGCCCGGACAGGGGGAGACAGATACGCAGTATTTT,CASSMPGQGETDTQYF
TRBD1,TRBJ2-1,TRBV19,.,TGTGCCAGTAGTGTGACAGGGGTTGCCTACAATGAGCAGTTCTTC,CASSVTGVAYNEQFF
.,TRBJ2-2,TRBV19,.,TGTGCCAGTAGTATTCGACAGGCCGACACCGGGGAGCTGTTTTTT,CASSIRQADTGELFF
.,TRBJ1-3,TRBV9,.,TGTGCCAGCAGCGAGGGGACGTTTGGAAACACCATATATTTT,CASSEGTFGNTIYF